A single sample gave rise to the 19 T cell receptor beta chains below, sequenced in a study of regulatory T cells in long-lasting Graves disease. Specified time point: newly diagnosed GD, antithyroid drugs for less than 3 months. Extracted PBMC RNA gave rise to the TCR library. Construction of the TCR beta libraries employed iRepertoire HTBI primers in conjunction with Arm-PCR of CDR3 regions. One entry per CDR3 protein, called by TCRdb with MiXCR from the multiplex PCR reads. Of fewer than 650,000 distinct CDR3 sequences in the sample, around 16% were seen once. The sample was also linked to a second study, of T cells in Graves' hyperthyroidism and ophthalmopathy.

Material: peripheral blood mononuclear cells (PBMCs), obtained at new diagnosis, from a patient treated with antithyroid drugs. These receptors all stem from a man younger than 35 with Graves disease.

This clonotype was seen ten or more times. J is TRBJ2-1 and V is TRBV10-3; TRBD2 aligns across 16 bases. Germline values: CDR1 ENHRY, CDR2 SYGVKD. This CDR3 contains 15 residues. V lost 6 bases to trimming and J lost 6 bases; unmatched junction nucleotides: 2. CDR3 loop: CAISGTSGRANEQFF. CDR3 nucleotide sequence: TGTGCCATCAGCGGGACTAGCGGGAGGGCCAATGAGCAGTTCTTC.

V usage is TRBV4-1 and J usage is TRBJ2-5, with TRBD1 as a possible D gene (6 bases). V was cut by 1 base and J by 3 bases, with 9 bases left in between. Per germline, CDR1 MGHRA and CDR2 YSYEKL. The CDR3 totals 14 residues. DNA for the CDR3: TGCGCCAGCAGCCAAGGCAGGGGAAAAGAGACCCAGTACTTC. Translating gives CASSQGRGKETQYF.

The chain couples TRBV27 to TRBJ1-6; 7 nucleotides align to TRBD1. Germline V gene data show CDR1 as MNHEY and CDR2 as SMNVEV (reference sequence). V lost 1 base, J lost 8 bases, and 14 bases stayed unmatched. The CDR3 covers 18 residues. As DNA, the CDR3 is TGTGCCAGCAGTTTATACCCCACCCCGACAGGGCGAGATTCACCCCTCCACTTT. The encoded protein is CASSLYPTPTGRDSPLHF.

Ten or more counts support this clonotype. This chain links TRBV6-1 with TRBJ2-5; D uncertain. CDR1 MNHNS and CDR2 SASEGT come from the germline V gene. This CDR3 region has 13 residues. V lost 6 bases and J lost 2, with 10 bases in between. This chain's CDR3 is CASRESGQETQYF. CDR3 coding DNA: TGTGCCAGCAGGGAGTCCGGGCAAGAGACCCAGTACTTC.

The chain carries TRBV3-1 and TRBJ2-2; tentative D call: TRBD1 (6 bases). V lost 4 bases to trimming and J lost 6 bases, with 18 bases between them. The V gene's germline CDR1 is LGHDT and CDR2 YNNKEL (reference sequence). The length of the CDR3 is 16 residues. The CDR3 is CASSLGRGSSAGELFF. The CDR3 nucleotides are TGTGCCAGCAGCCTGGGTAGGGGGAGTTCGGCCGGGGAGCTGTTTTTT.

This clonotype was picked up many times. V is TRBV20-1 and J is TRBJ2-7; 12 positions agree with TRBD1. The J segment lost 5 bases and the V segment lost 4 bases, leaving 3 bases of the junction unmatched. The germline CDR1 and CDR2 sequences are DFQATT and SNEGSKA (reference sequence). CDR3 length equals 13 residues. The CDR3: CSATGTGGNEQYF. DNA for the CDR3: TGCAGTGCTACAGGGACAGGGGGCAACGAGCAGTACTTC.

This clonotype was found a few times. The chain couples TRBV13 to TRBJ2-1; 9 nucleotides line up with TRBD2. Germline loops: CDR1 PRHDT, CDR2 FYEKMQ (reference sequence). V shed 5 bases, J shed 3 bases, and the junction held 14 bases outside the gene matches. The CDR3 consists of 18 residues. CDR3 nucleotides: TGTGCCAGCAGCCCAGGCCGTACCGGGACTAGCTTCTACAATGAGCAGTTCTTC. It encodes CASSPGRTGTSFYNEQFF.

J is TRBJ2-1 and V is TRBV5-1; 12 bases align to TRBD2. The CDR3 contains 18 residues. V was clipped by 0 bases and J by 1 base; unmatched bases: 5. In germline, CDR1 is SGHRS, CDR2 YFSETQ. CDR3 sequence reads: CASSLGLAGVGSYNEQFF. The DNA for the CDR3 is TGCGCCAGCAGCTTGGGACTAGCGGGAGTGGGGTCCTACAATGAGCAGTTCTTC.

This chain links TRBV7-3 with TRBJ1-2; TRBD1 might be the D (5 bases). Trimming pared 2 bases from V and 12 bases from J, leaving 16 bases between. Germline CDR1 is SGHTA and CDR2 is FQGTGA. The CDR3 loop spans 13 amino acids. The CDR3 spells CASSLDGVREDTF. In DNA, the CDR3 is TGTGCCAGCAGCTTAGATGGTGTCAGGGAGGACACCTTC.

This chain joins TRBV12-3 or TRBV12-4 and TRBJ2-3; 9 positions agree with TRBD2. The CDR3 covers 12 residues. With 6 bases clipped from V and 14 bases from J, the junction kept 9 bases outside the gene matches. CDR3 amino acids: CASSPGAGGLYF. DNA for the CDR3: TGTGCCAGCAGCCCCGGAGCGGGAGGTTTGTATTTT.

This clonotype came up a few times. The V call is TRBV7-8, the J call TRBJ2-1, with D possibly being TRBD1 (6 bases). Trimming took 5 bases from V and 7 from J, leaving 12 bases between them. Germline assignment: CDR1 SGHVS and CDR2 FQNEAQ. CDR3 length: 13 residues. The CDR3 nucleotides are TGTGCCAGCAGCACCCGAGGGGGAAATGAGCAGTTCTTC. Protein: CASSTRGGNEQFF.

This clonotype was picked up many times. The genes are TRBV28 and TRBJ2-3; TRBD2 agrees at 8 bases. The CDR3 is made up of 16 amino acids. Unmatched junction bases numbered 6, after V lost 1 base and J lost 3 bases. Germline CDR1 and CDR2: MDHEN and SYDVKM. The CDR3 reads CASSLFREGGTDTQYF. The DNA for the CDR3 is TGTGCCAGCAGTTTATTCCGGGAGGGGGGGACAGATACGCAGTATTTT.

This clonotype came up a few times. The chain recombines TRBV20-1 with TRBJ2-7; weak D call: TRBD1 (6 bases). Per germline, CDR1 DFQATT and CDR2 SNEGSKA (reference sequence). The CDR3 has 14 residues. Trimming removed 1 base at V and 2 bases at J, with 12 bases between. CDR3 coding DNA: TGCAGTGCTAGAGTGGACAGCCCCCCCTACGAGCAGTACTTC. Its protein product is CSARVDSPPYEQYF.

The sample holds a few counts of this clonotype. The chain has TRBV14 and TRBJ1-4; D not certain. CDR1 is SGHDN, CDR2 FVKESK, per germline. V dropped 0 bases and J dropped 8 bases, with 7 bases sitting between them. The CDR3 consists of 13 residues. The chain's CDR3 is CASSQEVGEKLFF. As DNA, the CDR3 is TGTGCCAGCAGCCAAGAAGTAGGCGAAAAACTGTTTTTT.

This clonotype was detected many times. The chain is built from TRBV20-1 and TRBJ2-3; a weak D match, TRBD2 (5 bases). This CDR3 is 14 amino acids long. Germline V CDR1 and CDR2: DFQATT, SNEGSKA (reference sequence). V gave up 4 bases and J gave up 0 bases, with 11 bases separating them. This chain's CDR3 is CSATAATSTDTQYF. The CDR3 DNA follows: TGCAGTGCTACAGCGGCAACTAGCACAGATACGCAGTATTTT.

On this clonotype itself: A read error may account for a junction end that differs from germline. This rearrangement joins TRBV5-6 to TRBJ1-1; 9 bases map to TRBD1. The CDR3 has 15 amino acids. Per germline, CDR1 SGHDT and CDR2 YYEEEE. DNA for the CDR3: TGCGCCAGCAGCTCGGGACAGGGTCTGAACACTGAAGCTTTCTTT. This sequence encodes CASSSGQGLNTEAFF. Complete variable domain (other parts from reference TRBV5-6 and TRBJ1-1): DAGVTQSPTHLIKTRGQQVTLRCSPKSGHDTVSWYQQALGQGPQFIFQYYEEEERQRGNFPDRFSGHQFPNYSSELNVNALLLGDSALYLCASSSGQGLNTEAFFGQGTRLTVV.

In regard to this clonotype: This clone may be a read error of a much larger clone one base away. The V call is TRBV6-1, the J call TRBJ2-3, with D tentatively TRBD2 (6 bases). This CDR3 is 16 amino acids long. Germline V gene data show CDR1 as MNHNS and CDR2 as SASEGT. The CDR3 sequence is CASTRRRGGMADAQYF. CDR3 sequence (DNA): TGTGCCAGCACTCGAAGGCGTGGCGGGATGGCAGATGCGCAGTATTTT.

The rearrangement links TRBV11-2 to TRBJ2-1, with D uncertain. Looked up from germline, CDR1 is SGHAT and CDR2 is FQNNGV. CDR3 length: 16 residues. Between the trimmed V and J ends, which lost 2 bases and 0 bases, there was a span of 11 bases. The CDR3 spells CASSLSFSSSYNEQFF. The CDR3 DNA sequence: TGTGCCAGCAGCTTAAGTTTCAGTAGCTCCTACAATGAGCAGTTCTTC.

This clonotype has just a few counts. V usage is TRBV20-1 and J usage is TRBJ2-7; 11 bases align to TRBD1. The V gene's germline CDR1 is DFQATT and CDR2 SNEGSKA (reference sequence). This CDR3 comprises 16 residues. The ends lost 0 bases at V and 6 bases at J; junction bases unmatched: 10. CDR3 residues: CSARDSTGGTGGEQYF. CDR3 DNA sequence: TGCAGTGCTAGAGATTCCACTGGAGGGACAGGGGGCGAGCAGTACTTC.